This T cell receptor beta chain was profiled in a study of blood T cell repertoires in COVID-19. The wider study: Specimens from acute and convalescent COVID-19 originated in the United States, Italy and Spain.

Here immunoSEQ multiplex PCR was the method, and the copy in TCRdb shows in-frame clones only, minus some. The sample contains about 70,000 clones, under 95% of which appear only once. The TCR sequence derives from a man between 45 and 60 years old with acute or convalescent COVID-19. The sequencing input was peripheral blood.

The chain's CDR3 is CASSYSPRDRDNEKLFF. The CDR3 DNA reads as TGCGCCAGCAGCTACTCCCCTCGGGACAGAGATAATGAAAAACTGTTTTTT. This chain uses TRBV5-1 with TRBJ1-4; 7 bases map to TRBD1. Germline loops: CDR1 SGHRS, CDR2 YFSETQ. V was clipped by 3 bases and J by 4 bases; unmatched bases: 12. The CDR3 runs 17 residues. Full variable domain (rest looked up from reference TRBV5-1 and TRBJ1-4): KAGVTQTPRYLIKTRGQQVTLSCSPISGHRSVSWYQQTPGQGLQFLFEYFSETQRNKGNFPGRFSGRQFSNSRSEMNVSTLELGDSALYLCASSYSPRDRDNEKLFFGSGTQLSVL.